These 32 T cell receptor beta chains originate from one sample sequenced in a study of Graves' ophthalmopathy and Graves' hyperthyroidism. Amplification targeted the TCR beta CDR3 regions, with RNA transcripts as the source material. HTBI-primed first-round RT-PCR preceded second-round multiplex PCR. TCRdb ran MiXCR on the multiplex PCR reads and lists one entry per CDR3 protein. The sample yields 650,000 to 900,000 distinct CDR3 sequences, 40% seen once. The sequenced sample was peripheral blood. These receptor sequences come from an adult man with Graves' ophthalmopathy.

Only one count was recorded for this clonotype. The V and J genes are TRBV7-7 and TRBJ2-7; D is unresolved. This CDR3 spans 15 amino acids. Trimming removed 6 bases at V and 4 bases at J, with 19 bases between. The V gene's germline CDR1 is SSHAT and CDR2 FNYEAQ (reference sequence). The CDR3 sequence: CASSYAPGWIYEQYF. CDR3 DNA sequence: TGTGCCAGCAGTTACGCTCCGGGCTGGATTTACGAGCAGTACTTC.

The CDR3 region is CASRPPGTGMNTGELFF. The CDR3 DNA follows: TGTGCCAGCAGGCCGCCCGGGACAGGGATGAACACCGGGGAGCTGTTTTTT. The genes are TRBV12-3 or TRBV12-4 and TRBJ2-2, with 9 bases matching TRBD1. V lost 6 bases and J lost 1; bases outside the gene matches: 9. This CDR3 region has 17 residues.

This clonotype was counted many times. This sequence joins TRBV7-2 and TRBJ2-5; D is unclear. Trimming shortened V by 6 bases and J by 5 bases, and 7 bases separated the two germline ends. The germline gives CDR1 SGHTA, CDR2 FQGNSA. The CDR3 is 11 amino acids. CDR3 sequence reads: CASSYGETQYF. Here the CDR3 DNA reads TGTGCCAGCAGTTACGGGGAGACCCAGTACTTC.

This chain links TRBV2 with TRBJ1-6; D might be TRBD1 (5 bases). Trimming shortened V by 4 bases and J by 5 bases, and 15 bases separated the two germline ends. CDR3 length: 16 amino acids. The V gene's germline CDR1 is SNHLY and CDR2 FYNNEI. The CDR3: CASSGRFGTHNSPLHF. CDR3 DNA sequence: TGTGCCAGCAGTGGAAGATTTGGGACCCATAATTCACCCCTCCACTTT.

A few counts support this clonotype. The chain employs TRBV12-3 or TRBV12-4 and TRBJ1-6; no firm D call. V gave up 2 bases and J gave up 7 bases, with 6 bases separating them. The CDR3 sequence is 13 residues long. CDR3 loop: CASSLRWNSPLHF. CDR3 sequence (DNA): TGTGCCAGCAGTTTACGGTGGAATTCACCCCTCCACTTT.

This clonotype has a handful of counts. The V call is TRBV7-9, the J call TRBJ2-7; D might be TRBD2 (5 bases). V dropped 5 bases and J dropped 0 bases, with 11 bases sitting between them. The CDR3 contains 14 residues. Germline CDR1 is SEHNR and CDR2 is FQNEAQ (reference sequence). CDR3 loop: CASSQAGGSYEQYF. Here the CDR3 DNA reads TGTGCCAGCAGCCAGGCGGGCGGCTCCTACGAGCAGTACTTC.

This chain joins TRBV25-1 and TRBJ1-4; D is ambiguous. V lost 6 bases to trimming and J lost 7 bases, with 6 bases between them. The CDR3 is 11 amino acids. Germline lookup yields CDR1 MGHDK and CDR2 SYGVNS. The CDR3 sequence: CASRASEKLFF. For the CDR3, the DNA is TGTGCCAGCAGGGCTAGTGAAAAACTGTTTTTT.

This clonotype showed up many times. CDR3 sequence: CASTLTGADYGYTF. CDR3 nucleotides: TGTGCCAGCACCCTGACAGGGGCTGACTATGGCTACACCTTC. V usage is TRBV2 and J usage is TRBJ1-2, with 8 bases identical to TRBD1. V was clipped by 7 bases and J by 3 bases; unmatched bases: 7. This CDR3 is built from 14 residues. CDR1 is SNHLY and CDR2 is FYNNEI in the germline V gene.

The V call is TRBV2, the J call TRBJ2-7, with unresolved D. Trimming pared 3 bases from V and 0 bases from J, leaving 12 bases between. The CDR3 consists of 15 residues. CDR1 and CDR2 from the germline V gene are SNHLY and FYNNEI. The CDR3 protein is CASSDSDVLSYEQYF. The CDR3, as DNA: TGTGCCAGCAGTGACTCCGACGTTCTCTCCTACGAGCAGTACTTC.

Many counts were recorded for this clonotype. CDR3 nucleotide sequence: TGTGCCAGCAGCGACGGACTAGCGGAAGGGATGGAGACCCAGTACTTC. Protein: CASSDGLAEGMETQYF. The genes are TRBV7-9 and TRBJ2-5, with 10 bases that match TRBD2. This CDR3 has 16 residues. The V gene's germline CDR1 is SEHNR and CDR2 FQNEAQ (reference sequence). Losses at the gene ends were 5 bases for V and 5 bases for J; bases not matched to a gene: 11.

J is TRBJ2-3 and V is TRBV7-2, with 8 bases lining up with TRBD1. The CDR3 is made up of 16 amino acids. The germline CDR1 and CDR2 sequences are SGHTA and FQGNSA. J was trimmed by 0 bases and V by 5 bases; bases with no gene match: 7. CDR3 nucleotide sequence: TGTGCCAGCAGCCGCACAGGGACAGGAAGCACAGATACGCAGTATTTT. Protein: CASSRTGTGSTDTQYF.

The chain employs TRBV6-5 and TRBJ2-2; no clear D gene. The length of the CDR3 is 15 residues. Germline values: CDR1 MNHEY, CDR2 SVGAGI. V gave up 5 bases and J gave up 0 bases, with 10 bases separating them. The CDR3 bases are TGTGCCAGCAGTGATCGGGTAACGAACACCGGGGAGCTGTTTTTT. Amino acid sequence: CASSDRVTNTGELFF.

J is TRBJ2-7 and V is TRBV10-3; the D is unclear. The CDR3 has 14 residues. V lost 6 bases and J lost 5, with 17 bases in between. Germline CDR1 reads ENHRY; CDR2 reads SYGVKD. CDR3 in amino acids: CAIRESSRSNEQYF. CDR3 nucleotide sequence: TGTGCCATCAGGGAAAGTTCTAGATCCAACGAGCAGTACTTC.

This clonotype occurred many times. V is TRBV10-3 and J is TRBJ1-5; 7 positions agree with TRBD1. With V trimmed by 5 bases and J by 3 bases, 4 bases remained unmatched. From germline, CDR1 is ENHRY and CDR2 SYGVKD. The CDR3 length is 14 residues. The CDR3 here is CAISPGQINQPQHF. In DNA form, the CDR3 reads TGTGCCATCAGTCCGGGACAGATCAATCAGCCCCAGCATTTT.

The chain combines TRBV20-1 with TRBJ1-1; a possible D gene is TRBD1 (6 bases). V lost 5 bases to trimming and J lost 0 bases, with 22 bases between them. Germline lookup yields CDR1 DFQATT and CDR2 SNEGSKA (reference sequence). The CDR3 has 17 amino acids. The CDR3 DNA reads TGCAGTGCTCTAAGAACTGGGGGCGATACAATGAACACTGAAGCTTTCTTT. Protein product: CSALRTGGDTMNTEAFF.

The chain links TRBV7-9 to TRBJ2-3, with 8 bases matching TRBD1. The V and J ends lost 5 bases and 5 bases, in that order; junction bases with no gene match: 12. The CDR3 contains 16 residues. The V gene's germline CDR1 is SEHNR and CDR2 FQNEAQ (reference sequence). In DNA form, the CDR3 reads TGTGCCAGCAGCGCAGGACAGGGTAGGTCGGTAGATACGCAGTATTTT. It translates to CASSAGQGRSVDTQYF.

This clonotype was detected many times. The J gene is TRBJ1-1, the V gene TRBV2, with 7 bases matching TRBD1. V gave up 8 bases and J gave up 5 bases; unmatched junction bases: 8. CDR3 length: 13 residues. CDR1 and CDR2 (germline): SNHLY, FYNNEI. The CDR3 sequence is CASALTGRTEAFF. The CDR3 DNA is TGTGCCAGCGCGTTGACAGGGCGAACTGAAGCTTTCTTT.

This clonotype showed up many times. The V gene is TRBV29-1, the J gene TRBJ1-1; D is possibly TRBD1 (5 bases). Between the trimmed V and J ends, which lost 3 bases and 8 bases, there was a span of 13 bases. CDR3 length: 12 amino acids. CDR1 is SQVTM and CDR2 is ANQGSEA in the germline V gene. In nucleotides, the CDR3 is TGCAGCGTTGAGGCAACCCACAGGGAAGCTTTCTTT. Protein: CSVEATHREAFF.

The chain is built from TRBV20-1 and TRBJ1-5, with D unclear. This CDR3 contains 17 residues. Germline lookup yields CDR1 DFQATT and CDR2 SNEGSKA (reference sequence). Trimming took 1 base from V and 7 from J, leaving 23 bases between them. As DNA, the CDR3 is TGCAGTGCTAGAGGTGGTAAAGGGCCCACATCTTGGCAGCCCCAGCATTTT. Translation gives CSARGGKGPTSWQPQHF.

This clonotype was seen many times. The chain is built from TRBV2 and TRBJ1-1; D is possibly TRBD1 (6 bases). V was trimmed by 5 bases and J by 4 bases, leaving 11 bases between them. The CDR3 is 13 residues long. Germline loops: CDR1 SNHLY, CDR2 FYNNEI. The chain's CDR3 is CASSRTVLTEAFF. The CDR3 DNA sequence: TGTGCCAGCAGTCGGACAGTGCTCACTGAAGCTTTCTTT.

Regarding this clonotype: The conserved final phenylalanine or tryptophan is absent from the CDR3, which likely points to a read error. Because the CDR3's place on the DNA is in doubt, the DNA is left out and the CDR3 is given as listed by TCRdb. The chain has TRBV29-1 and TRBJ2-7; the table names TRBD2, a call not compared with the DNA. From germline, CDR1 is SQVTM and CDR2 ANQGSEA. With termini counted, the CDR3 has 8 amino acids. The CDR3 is CSVREGCL.

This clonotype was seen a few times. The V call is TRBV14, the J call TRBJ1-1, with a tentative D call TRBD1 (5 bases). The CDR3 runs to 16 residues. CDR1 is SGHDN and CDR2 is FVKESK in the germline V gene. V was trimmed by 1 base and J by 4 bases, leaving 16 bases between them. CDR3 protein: CASSQVRAGHGTEAFF. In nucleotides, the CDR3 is TGTGCCAGCAGCCAAGTTAGGGCAGGACACGGCACTGAAGCTTTCTTT.

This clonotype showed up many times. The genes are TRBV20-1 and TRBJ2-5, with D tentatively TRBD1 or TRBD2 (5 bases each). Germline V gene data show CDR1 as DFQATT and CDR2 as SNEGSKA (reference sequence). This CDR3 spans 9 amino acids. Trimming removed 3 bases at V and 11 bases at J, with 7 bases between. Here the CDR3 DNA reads TGCAGTGCTAGGGGGGTTCAGTACTTC. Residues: CSARGVQYF.

The CDR3 coding sequence is TGTGCCAGCAGTGAGGGGGCGAGGCAGTACTTC. This encodes CASSEGARQYF. The chain joins TRBV6-1 to TRBJ2-7; D perhaps matches TRBD1 (6 bases). The CDR3 is 11 amino acids. V gave up 3 bases and J gave up 9 bases, with 9 bases separating them. The germline V gene encodes CDR1 MNHNS and CDR2 SASEGT.

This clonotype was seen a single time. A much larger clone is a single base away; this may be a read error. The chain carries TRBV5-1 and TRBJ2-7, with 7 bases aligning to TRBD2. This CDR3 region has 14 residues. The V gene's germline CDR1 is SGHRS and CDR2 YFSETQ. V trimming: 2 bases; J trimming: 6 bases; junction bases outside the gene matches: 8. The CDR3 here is CASSFGSGLAEQYF. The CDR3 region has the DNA TGCGCCAGCAGCTTCGGTAGCGGGTTGGCCGAGCAGTACTTC.

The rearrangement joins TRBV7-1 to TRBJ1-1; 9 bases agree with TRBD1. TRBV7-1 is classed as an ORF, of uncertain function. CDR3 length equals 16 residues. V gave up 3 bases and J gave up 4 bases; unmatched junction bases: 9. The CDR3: CASSSRTGGDGTEAFF. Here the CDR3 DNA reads TGTGCCAGCAGCTCGCGAACAGGGGGCGACGGCACTGAAGCTTTCTTT.

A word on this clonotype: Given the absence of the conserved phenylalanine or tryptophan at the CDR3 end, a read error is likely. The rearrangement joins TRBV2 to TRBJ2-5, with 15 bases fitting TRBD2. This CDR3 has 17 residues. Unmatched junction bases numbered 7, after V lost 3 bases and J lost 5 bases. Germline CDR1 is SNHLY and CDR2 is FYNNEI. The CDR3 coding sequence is TGTGCCAGCAGTGAGGAGGGACTAGCGGGGGGTATTGAGACCCAGTACTCC. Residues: CASSEEGLAGGIETQYS.

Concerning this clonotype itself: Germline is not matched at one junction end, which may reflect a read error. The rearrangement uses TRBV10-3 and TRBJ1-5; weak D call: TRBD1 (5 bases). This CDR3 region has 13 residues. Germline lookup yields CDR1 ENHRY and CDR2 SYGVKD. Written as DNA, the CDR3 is TGTGCCGTCAGTGGGGGAAGCAATCAGCCCCAGCATTTT. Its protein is CAVSGGSNQPQHF.

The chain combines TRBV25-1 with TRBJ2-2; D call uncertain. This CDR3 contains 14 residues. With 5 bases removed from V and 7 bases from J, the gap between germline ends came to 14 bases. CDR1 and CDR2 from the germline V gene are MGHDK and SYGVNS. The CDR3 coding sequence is TGTGCCAGCAGTTTTAAGGGTTTGGGCGGGGAGCTGTTTTTT. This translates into CASSFKGLGGELFF.

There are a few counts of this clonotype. The CDR3 DNA reads TGTGCCAGCAGGCTCGGGACGGAGCAGTACTTC. Amino acids: CASRLGTEQYF. This sequence joins TRBV6-1 and TRBJ2-7; D is possibly TRBD1 or TRBD2 (5 bases each). Trimming stripped 6 bases from V and 7 bases from J, with 10 bases between. CDR1 and CDR2 (germline): MNHNS, SASEGT. CDR3 length: 11 amino acids.

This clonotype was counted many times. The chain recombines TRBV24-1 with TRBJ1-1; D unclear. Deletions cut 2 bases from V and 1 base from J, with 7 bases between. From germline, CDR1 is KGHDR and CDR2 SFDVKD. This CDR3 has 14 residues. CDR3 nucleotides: TGTGCCACCAGTGATTCGGCGGGGAACACTGAAGCTTTCTTT. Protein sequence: CATSDSAGNTEAFF.

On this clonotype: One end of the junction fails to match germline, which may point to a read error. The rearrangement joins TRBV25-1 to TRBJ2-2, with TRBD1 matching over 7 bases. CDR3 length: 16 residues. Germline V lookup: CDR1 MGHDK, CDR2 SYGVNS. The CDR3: CASRQMGQQNTGELFF. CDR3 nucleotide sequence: TGCGCCAGCCGACAGATGGGACAGCAGAACACCGGGGAGCTGTTTTTT.